These 12 T cell receptor beta chains came from one sample sequenced in a study of cytomegalovirus exposure and HLA in healthy donors. The PCR ran on 60 Vbeta and 13 Jbeta primers. Sequenced by immunoSEQ multiplex PCR; TCRdb stores in-frame clones only, minus some. The data show 95,000 to 150,000 clones, about three fifths seen once. Sequencing input: PBMCs. These receptor sequences come from a middle-aged woman in good health and CMV-seropositive.

This chain's CDR3 is CASSIGVNQPQHF. The DNA of the CDR3 is TGTGCCAGTAGTATCGGGGTTAATCAGCCCCAGCATTTT. The J gene is TRBJ1-5, the V gene TRBV19; D not resolved. V shed 3 bases and J shed 4 bases, with 7 bases lying between them. The CDR3 spans 13 residues. Germline loops: CDR1 LNHDA, CDR2 SQIVND (reference sequence).

The chain carries TRBV7-8 and TRBJ2-7, with 11 bases identical to TRBD2. Germline lookup yields CDR1 SGHVS and CDR2 FQNEAQ. CDR3 length: 17 residues. V shed 4 bases and J 1 base; nucleotides not matched to a gene: 9. The CDR3 spells CASSSGTSGTISYEQYF. As DNA, the CDR3 is TGTGCCAGCAGCTCCGGGACTAGCGGTACCATTTCCTACGAGCAGTACTTC.

Remarks on this clone: At one end, the junction sequence differs from germline, possibly due to a read error. The V gene is TRBV7-9, the J gene TRBJ2-3; D gene uncertain. The CDR3 covers 13 residues. The germline gives CDR1 SEHNR, CDR2 FQNEAQ (reference sequence). CDR3 amino acids: CSSTPGVGDTQYF. The CDR3 coding sequence is TGTTCCAGCACGCCCGGAGTCGGAGATACGCAGTATTTT.

The gene calls are TRBV7-2 and TRBJ2-7, with 10 bases lining up with TRBD2. This CDR3 spans 15 amino acids. CDR1 and CDR2 (germline): SGHTA, FQGNSA. The V and J ends lost 1 base and 3 bases, in that order; junction bases with no gene match: 3. The CDR3 DNA follows: TGTGCCAGCAGCTTAGTTACTAGCGGGAACTACGAGCAGTACTTC. Translation: CASSLVTSGNYEQYF. Full variable domain (remainder filled in from reference TRBV7-2 and TRBJ2-7): GAGVSQSPSNKVTEKGKDVELRCDPISGHTALYWYRQSLGQGLEFLIYFQGNSAPDKSGLPSDRFSAERTGGSVSTLTIQRTQQEDSAVYLCASSLVTSGNYEQYFGPGTRLTVT.

The J gene is TRBJ1-2, the V gene TRBV6-5; maybe TRBD1 (5 bases). The V and J ends lost 0 bases and 13 bases respectively, with 18 bases between them. From germline, CDR1 is MNHEY and CDR2 SVGAGI. The CDR3 covers 14 residues. The CDR3 loop is CASSYSSGSDRVTF. Here the CDR3 DNA reads TGTGCCAGCAGTTACTCGTCTGGTTCAGACAGAGTCACCTTC.

The chain couples TRBV4-2 to TRBJ2-7; no firm D call. This CDR3 contains 14 residues. In germline, CDR1 is LGHNA, CDR2 YNFKEQ. Trimming stripped 1 base from V and 5 bases from J, with 12 bases between. The CDR3 region is CASSQVGYPDEQYF. CDR3 bases: TGTGCCAGCAGCCAAGTCGGGTATCCAGACGAGCAGTACTTC.

This sequence joins TRBV28 and TRBJ1-6; a possible D gene is TRBD1 (5 bases). V lost 3 bases and J lost 4, with 10 bases in between. This CDR3 contains 15 residues. Per germline, CDR1 MDHEN and CDR2 SYDVKM. CDR3 coding DNA: TGTGCCAGCAGTTTGCCAGGGTTTTATAATTCACCCCTCCACTTT. Its translation: CASSLPGFYNSPLHF.

Concerning this clone itself: The junction departs from the called germline gene at one end, perhaps through a read error. The rearrangement uses TRBV5-1 and TRBJ1-2; tentatively, D is TRBD1 (5 bases). CDR3 length: 14 residues. Germline CDR1 SGHRS, CDR2 YFSETQ. This CDR3 reads CASSSDITNYGYPF. CDR3 nucleotides: TGCGCCAGCAGCTCGGACATAACCAACTATGGCTACCCCTTC.

J is TRBJ2-3 and V is TRBV28; 9 nucleotides line up with TRBD1. Unmatched junction bases numbered 15, after V lost 4 bases and J lost 4 bases. The CDR3 has 18 amino acids. Looked up from germline, CDR1 is MDHEN and CDR2 is SYDVKM. CDR3 in DNA: TGTGCCAGCAGTTCACCCAAACTCGGACAGGGGCGATCAGATACGCAGTATTTT. Translation gives CASSSPKLGQGRSDTQYF.

The chain joins TRBV5-1 to TRBJ1-1; no clear D gene. Germline V gives CDR1 SGHRS, CDR2 YFSETQ. The CDR3 consists of 14 residues. Trimming shortened V by 4 bases and J by 4 bases, and 14 bases separated the two germline ends. The CDR3 DNA follows: TGCGCCAGCAGCCGCGGCCAGCCACTCACTGAAGCTTTCTTT. Translation gives CASSRGQPLTEAFF.

As concerns this clone: Different DNA sequences within this sample yield the same CDR3. This chain links TRBV25-1 with TRBJ2-7; weak D call: TRBD1 (6 bases). V was cut by 7 bases and J by 7 bases, with 17 bases left in between. CDR1 and CDR2 (germline): MGHDK, SYGVNS. CDR3 length equals 13 residues. CDR3 DNA sequence: TGTGCCAGCACTGGCCAGGGGTTGTGGGAGCAGTACTTC. Its protein product is CASTGQGLWEQYF.

This clone was found a few times. The rearrangement joins TRBV27 to TRBJ1-2; 7 bases match TRBD1. Germline V gene sequence: CDR1 MNHEY, CDR2 SMNVEV (reference sequence). J gave up 4 bases and V 8 bases, and 19 bases lay outside the gene matches. The CDR3 totals 17 residues. This CDR3 reads CASALRGDSFRRYGYTF. CDR3 DNA sequence: TGTGCCAGCGCACTAAGGGGGGACAGCTTTAGGCGCTATGGCTACACCTTC.